Listed here is a single T cell receptor beta chain. Its matching antigen is unknown. The CDR3 sequence is 14 residues long. V was trimmed by 1 base and J by 2 bases, leaving 6 bases between them. From germline, CDR1 is LNHDA and CDR2 SQIVND (reference sequence). This sample's time point: newly diagnosed GD, antithyroid drugs for less than 3 months. With RNA extracted from PBMCs as input, the TCR library was made. Relying on iRepertoire HTBI primers and Arm-PCR of CDR3 regions, the team built TCR beta libraries. Each CDR3 protein is one row after TCRdb ran MiXCR on the multiplex PCR reads. The table lists around 420,000 distinct CDR3 sequences, approximately 16% of them singletons. This sample was included in a study of regulatory T cells in long-lasting Graves disease. Notes on the study in general: Lower TCR diversity characterized persistent Graves' patients relative to newly diagnosed patients.

The same sample was also studied in work on T cells in Graves' hyperthyroidism and ophthalmopathy. Per that paper: No progression to ophthalmopathy during 18 months of follow-up defined stable disease. The TCR CDR3 was amplified in a first-round RT-PCR using the HTBI primer set. Progression to ophthalmopathy was predicted a median of roughly 6.6 months early.

Sequenced material: peripheral blood mononuclear cells (PBMCs), taken at new diagnosis, from a patient treated with antithyroid drugs. The TCR comes from a woman in her forties with Graves disease. This rearrangement joins TRBV19 to TRBJ2-1; D call uncertain. The CDR3 bases are TGTGCCAGTAGTATAGCTAGTCCCTACAATGAGCAGTTCTTC. It yields the protein CASSIASPYNEQFF.